This is a list of T cell receptor beta chains from one sample in a study of OX40 agonist ivuxolimab in advanced cancers. Only in-frame clones appear in the TCRdb table, and some are missing; sequencing was by immunoSEQ multiplex PCR. Among approximately 38,000 clones, around 82% were seen once, and the ten largest hold approximately 6.9%. The sample here was CD4+ or CD8+ T cells sorted from blood, taken in a trial of the OX40 agonist ivuxolimab. These receptors originate from an adult with an advanced solid tumor such as melanoma, head and neck, liver or kidney cancer. CDR3s include the opening cysteine and the closing phenylalanine or tryptophan. A D gene is named only where the DNA matches it firmly.

TRBD1,TRBJ1-5,TRBV19,CASTETGGVNQPQHF,TGTGCCAGTACCGAGACAGGGGGCGTCAATCAGCCCCAGCATTTT
-,TRBJ2-5,TRBV7-2,CASSLDTGQETQYF,TGTGCCAGCAGCTTAGATACAGGCCAAGAGACCCAGTACTTC
-,TRBJ2-4,TRBV5-5,CASSFEGIENIQYF,TGTGCCAGCAGCTTTGAGGGAATTGAAAACATTCAGTACTTC
-,TRBJ1-1,TRBV6-4,CASSDSGLEKTEAFF,TGTGCCAGCAGTGACTCGGGGTTGGAAAAGACTGAAGCTTTCTTT
TRBD1,TRBJ1-1,TRBV10-3,CAITETGLDTEAFF,TGTGCCATCACCGAGACAGGGCTTGACACTGAAGCTTTCTTT
TRBD2,TRBJ2-1,TRBV10-3,CAISGTSGRGEQFF,TGTGCCATCAGTGGGACTAGCGGGAGAGGCGAGCAGTTCTTC
-,TRBJ1-2,TRBV30,CAWSVGHNYGYTF,TGTGCCTGGAGTGTAGGGCACAACTATGGCTACACCTTC
-,TRBJ2-7,TRBV5-4,CASSYGTGARGEQYF,TGTGCCAGCAGCTACGGGACCGGGGCCAGGGGCGAGCAGTACTTC
-,TRBJ2-4,TRBV11-2,CASSSIDREGNIQYF,TGTGCCAGCAGCTCGATAGACAGGGAGGGAAACATTCAGTACTTC
TRBD2,TRBJ2-1,TRBV5-1,CASSLLAGTDEQFF,TGCGCCAGCAGCTTGTTAGCGGGAACGGATGAGCAGTTCTTC
TRBD2,TRBJ2-5,TRBV6-5,CASRIAGAETQYF,TGTGCCAGCAGGATAGCGGGAGCGGAGACCCAGTACTTC
-,TRBJ2-7,TRBV5-4,CASSSDPPYEQYF,TGTGCCAGCAGCTCCGACCCCCCCTACGAGCAGTACTTC
TRBD2,TRBJ2-2,TRBV9,CASSPTSQNTGELFF,TGTGCCAGCAGCCCGACTAGCCAGAACACCGGGGAGCTGTTTTTT
TRBD2,TRBJ2-7,TRBV6-1,CASTGAGGEQYF,TGTGCCAGCACCGGAGCGGGAGGAGAGCAGTACTTC
-,TRBJ2-7,TRBV15,CATSRDRYEQYF,TGTGCCACCAGCAGAGATCGGTACGAGCAGTACTTC
-,TRBJ2-3,TRBV7-9,CASSLADLRSTDTQYF,TGTGCCAGCAGCTTAGCGGACTTACGTAGCACAGATACGCAGTATTTT
TRBD2,TRBJ2-5,TRBV4-1,CASSQVSAGVLETQYF,TGCGCCAGCAGCCAAGTCTCCGCGGGAGTCTTAGAGACCCAGTACTTC
-,TRBJ1-1,TRBV11-1,CASSLRPTEAFF,TGTGCCAGCAGCTTACGTCCGACGGAGGCTTTCTTT